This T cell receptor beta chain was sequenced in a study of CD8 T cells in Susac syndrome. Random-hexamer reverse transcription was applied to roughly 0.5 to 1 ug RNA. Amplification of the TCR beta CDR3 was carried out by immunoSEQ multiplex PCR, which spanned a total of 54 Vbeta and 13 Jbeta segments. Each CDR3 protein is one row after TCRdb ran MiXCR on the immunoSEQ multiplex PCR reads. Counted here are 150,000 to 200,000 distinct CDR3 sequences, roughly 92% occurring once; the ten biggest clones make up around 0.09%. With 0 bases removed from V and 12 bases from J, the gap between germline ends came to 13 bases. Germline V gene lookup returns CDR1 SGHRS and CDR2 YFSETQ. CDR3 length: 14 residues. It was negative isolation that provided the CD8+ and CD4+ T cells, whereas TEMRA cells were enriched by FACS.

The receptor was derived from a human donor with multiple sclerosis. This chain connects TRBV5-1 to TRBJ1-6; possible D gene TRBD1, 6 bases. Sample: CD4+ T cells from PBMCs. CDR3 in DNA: TGCGCCAGCAGCTTGGTTGTAGGGGGAGGACCCCTCCACTTT. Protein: CASSLVVGGGPLHF. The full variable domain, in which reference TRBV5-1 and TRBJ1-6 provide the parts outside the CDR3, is KAGVTQTPRYLIKTRGQQVTLSCSPISGHRSVSWYQQTPGQGLQFLFEYFSETQRNKGNFPGRFSGRQFSNSRSEMNVSTLELGDSALYLCASSLVVGGGPLHFGNGTRLTVT.